Below, 23 T cell receptor beta chains from the same sample are listed, as sequenced in a study of PD-1 blockade in classical Hodgkin lymphoma. Every single patient, without exception, relapsed after autologous stem cell transplantation, and brentuximab vedotin exposure varied. The assay was immunoSEQ multiplex PCR, and TCRdb's table has in-frame clones only and misses some. Found here are 17,000 or so clones, roughly 82% of them singletons; the top ten hold 25% to 30%. Sequenced material: peripheral blood mononuclear cells (PBMCs), taken before the second cycle of nivolumab. These receptors originate from a human donor with classical Hodgkin lymphoma.

V and J are TRBV15 and TRBJ2-6; D not resolved. CDR1 is LNHNV and CDR2 is YYDKDF in the germline V gene (reference sequence). The CDR3 covers 16 residues. V was pared by 3 bases and J by 2 bases, with 11 bases between. Here the CDR3 reads CATSSRRIPGANVLTF. CDR3 DNA sequence: TGTGCCACCAGCAGTCGGAGAATCCCTGGGGCCAACGTCCTGACTTTC.

The genes are TRBV2 and TRBJ2-3; no reliable D call. Trimming shortened V by 8 bases and J by 0 bases, and 12 bases separated the two germline ends. CDR1 is SNHLY, CDR2 FYNNEI, per germline. The CDR3 spans 14 residues. The CDR3 spells CASSYTPSTDTQYF. The CDR3 region has the DNA TGTGCCAGCTCTTACACCCCTAGCACAGATACGCAGTATTTT.

The table lists this clone with a few counts. The J gene is TRBJ2-3, the V gene TRBV20-1; D is unclear. The CDR3 length is 11 residues. V lost 4 bases and J lost 5, with 7 bases in between. CDR1 and CDR2 from the germline V gene are DFQATT and SNEGSKA (reference sequence). The CDR3 DNA sequence: TGCAGTGCTACTCTGGAAGATACGCAGTATTTT. Translation: CSATLEDTQYF.

The chain employs TRBV5-5 and TRBJ1-2; weak D call: TRBD1 (6 bases). This CDR3 region has 15 residues. The V gene's germline CDR1 is SGHKS and CDR2 YYEKEE (reference sequence). V gave up 0 bases and J gave up 3 bases, with 12 bases separating them. CDR3 sequence (DNA): TGTGCCAGCAGCTTGGGACAGGACGCATACTATGGCTACACCTTC. Translated: CASSLGQDAYYGYTF.

This sequence joins TRBV7-6 and TRBJ2-6, with a weak D call TRBD1 (5 bases). V gave up 5 bases and J gave up 3 bases, with 14 bases separating them. Germline CDR1 SGHVS, CDR2 FNYEAQ. The CDR3 is 16 amino acids. Here the CDR3 DNA reads TGTGCCAGCAGCCCCGGCAGGGTGATTGGGGCCAACGTCCTGACTTTC. As protein: CASSPGRVIGANVLTF.

The chain links TRBV5-1 to TRBJ2-5; D is perhaps TRBD1 or TRBD2 (5 bases each). The germline gives CDR1 SGHRS, CDR2 YFSETQ. The CDR3 is 14 amino acids. Trimming stripped 0 bases from V and 1 base from J, with 7 bases between. CDR3 DNA sequence: TGCGCCAGCAGCTTGGGAGGGGTCCAAGAGACCCAGTACTTC. This sequence encodes CASSLGGVQETQYF.

The chain recombines TRBV9 with TRBJ1-2, with unresolved D. The CDR3 is 14 amino acids. Trimming took off 0 bases at V and 4 bases at J, with 10 bases between the two ends. Looked up from germline, CDR1 is SGDLS and CDR2 is YYNGEE. CDR3 in DNA: TGTGCCAGCAGCGTAGGTTCAGGAACCTATGGCTACACCTTC. Translation gives CASSVGSGTYGYTF.

This clone was picked up one time. The CDR3 spells CASSQPTSGVTDTQYF. CDR3 DNA sequence: TGCGCCAGCAGCCAACCAACTAGCGGGGTCACAGATACGCAGTATTTT. V usage is TRBV4-1 and J usage is TRBJ2-3; 10 nucleotides agree with TRBD2. The germline V gene encodes CDR1 MGHRA and CDR2 YSYEKL. This CDR3 is built from 16 residues. The J segment lost 2 bases and the V segment lost 2 bases, leaving 4 bases of the junction unmatched.

CDR3 protein: CASIRGGNTGELFF. CDR3 nucleotide sequence: TGTGCCAGTATACGAGGGGGGAACACCGGGGAGCTGTTTTTT. The chain is built from TRBV19 and TRBJ2-2, with a weak D call TRBD1 (6 bases). Germline V lookup: CDR1 LNHDA, CDR2 SQIVND (reference sequence). CDR3 length: 14 residues. Trimming left V 7 bases short and J 1 base short, with 10 bases between.

This chain connects TRBV19 to TRBJ2-2; 9 bases match TRBD1. The CDR3 length is 14 residues. The J segment lost 4 bases and the V segment lost 7 bases, leaving 4 bases of the junction unmatched. CDR1 and CDR2 (germline): LNHDA, SQIVND (reference sequence). The CDR3 nucleotides read TGTGCCAGTACCGGGACAGGGCCCACCGGGGAGCTGTTTTTT. Translated, it gives CASTGTGPTGELFF.

This chain joins TRBV6-1 and TRBJ2-1; 9 bases fit TRBD1. Germline CDR1 is MNHNS and CDR2 is SASEGT. The CDR3 spans 13 residues. Trimming at V came to 11 bases and at J to 4 bases, leaving 6 bases not matched to a gene. The CDR3 spells CAGSGTGYNEQFF. For the CDR3, the DNA is TGTGCCGGGAGCGGGACAGGGTACAATGAGCAGTTCTTC.

The genes are TRBV7-9 and TRBJ1-5; D may be TRBD1 (5 bases). The CDR3 length is 15 residues. Trimming pared 1 base from V and 2 bases from J, leaving 9 bases between. Germline loops: CDR1 SEHNR, CDR2 FQNEAQ (reference sequence). CDR3 sequence: CASSLEGEGNQPQHF. As DNA, the CDR3 is TGTGCCAGCAGCTTAGAAGGGGAAGGCAATCAGCCCCAGCATTTT.

This clone was seen a single time. This sequence joins TRBV18 and TRBJ2-1, with D perhaps being TRBD1 or TRBD2 (7 bases each). The CDR3 loop spans 14 amino acids. The germline CDR1 and CDR2 sequences are KGHSH and LQKENI. Trimming left V 6 bases short and J 3 bases short, with 12 bases between. CDR3 sequence: CASSSGGGYNEQFF. DNA of the CDR3: TGTGCCAGCTCCTCAGGGGGGGGCTACAATGAGCAGTTCTTC.

In this sample, this clone is medium-sized. The chain is built from TRBV7-9 and TRBJ2-5; 14 bases are a match to TRBD2. This CDR3 region has 15 residues. Germline CDR1 reads SEHNR; CDR2 reads FQNEAQ (reference sequence). V was clipped by 5 bases and J by 3 bases; unmatched bases: 2. In DNA, the CDR3 is TGTGCCAGCAGCGTGGGACTAGCGGGGGAAGAGACCCAGTACTTC. Amino acids: CASSVGLAGEETQYF.

The J gene is TRBJ1-4, the V gene TRBV18; 10 bases map to TRBD1. Germline V gene sequence: CDR1 KGHSH, CDR2 LQKENI. Losses at the gene ends were 5 bases for V and 8 bases for J; bases not matched to a gene: 11. The CDR3 length is 16 residues. The CDR3 region is CASSSARGTGAEKLFF. The CDR3 coding sequence is TGTGCCAGCTCATCGGCACGGGGGACAGGGGCCGAAAAACTGTTTTTT.

V gene TRBV5-1 combines with J gene TRBJ1-1, with a possible D match to TRBD1 (6 bases). Germline values: CDR1 SGHRS, CDR2 YFSETQ. The V end lost 3 bases, the J end lost 5 bases, and 14 bases lay between the germline ends. This CDR3 has 14 amino acids. DNA for the CDR3: TGCGCCAGCAGCTCGGGACAATGGGTGACTGAAGCTTTCTTT. Translated: CASSSGQWVTEAFF.

This clone has just a few counts. The chain recombines TRBV13 with TRBJ2-2; maybe TRBD1 (6 bases). Trimming removed 1 base from V and 5 bases from J, with 11 bases in between. The germline gives CDR1 PRHDT, CDR2 FYEKMQ (reference sequence). The CDR3 consists of 15 residues. In nucleotides, the CDR3 is TGTGCCAGCAGCTTAGAGGACAGTTGGACCGGGGAGCTGTTTTTT. The encoded protein is CASSLEDSWTGELFF.

The chain carries TRBV19 and TRBJ2-5; TRBD2 matches at 8 bases. Germline trimming cut 2 bases from V and 4 bases from J; bases unmatched to any gene: 9. The germline V gene encodes CDR1 LNHDA and CDR2 SQIVND (reference sequence). The CDR3 has 16 amino acids. The CDR3 DNA sequence: TGTGCCAGTAGTATAATTGGACGGGGGGGCAGAGAGACCCAGTACTTC. Its translation is CASSIIGRGGRETQYF.

The chain carries TRBV7-3 and TRBJ1-6; D remains unclear. Germline loops: CDR1 SGHTA, CDR2 FQGTGA. Trimming removed 4 bases at V and 8 bases at J, with 9 bases between. The CDR3 length is 13 residues. The CDR3 DNA sequence: TGTGCCAGCAGCTCCATGAAAGATTCACCCCTCCACTTT. Translated, it gives CASSSMKDSPLHF.

The chain links TRBV9 to TRBJ2-1, with TRBD1 matching over 7 bases. The V segment lost 0 bases and the J segment 5 bases; nucleotides outside the gene matches: 8. Germline V gene sequence: CDR1 SGDLS, CDR2 YYNGEE. This CDR3 is 16 amino acids long. The CDR3 DNA sequence: TGTGCCAGCAGCGTAGACCGGGACAGACGAAACAATGAGCAGTTCTTC. Protein product: CASSVDRDRRNNEQFF.

The chain links TRBV6-1 to TRBJ2-6; no clear D. Per the germline V gene, CDR1 is MNHNS and CDR2 is SASEGT. V was shortened by 8 bases and J by 3 bases, with 14 bases between the two germline ends. The CDR3 spans 15 residues. CDR3 DNA sequence: TGTGCCAGCGACGACGTTGGGTTTGGGGCCAACGTCCTGACTTTC. Its protein is CASDDVGFGANVLTF.

V and J are TRBV11-3 and TRBJ1-1, with 12 bases fitting TRBD1. CDR3 length: 15 residues. The V gene end was trimmed by 3 bases and the J gene end by 5 bases; junction bases not matched to a gene: 4. Germline lookup yields CDR1 SGHNT and CDR2 YENEEA. The CDR3 bases are TGTGCCAGCAGCTTCTCGGGACAGGGGGCAACTGAAGCTTTCTTT. This sequence encodes CASSFSGQGATEAFF.

CDR3 bases: TGCGCCAGCAGGAGCGGGGGCACAGATACGCAGTATTTT. This translates into CASRSGGTDTQYF. The genes are TRBV5-1 and TRBJ2-3; 7 bases agree with TRBD2. The V segment lost 5 bases and the J segment 1 base; nucleotides outside the gene matches: 1. The CDR3 is 13 amino acids. The germline CDR1 and CDR2 sequences are SGHRS and YFSETQ. The variable domain in full, with the rest retrieved from reference TRBV5-1 and TRBJ2-3, is KAGVTQTPRYLIKTRGQQVTLSCSPISGHRSVSWYQQTPGQGLQFLFEYFSETQRNKGNFPGRFSGRQFSNSRSEMNVSTLELGDSALYLCASRSGGTDTQYFGPGTRLTVL.